One sample yielded the 24 T cell receptor beta chains listed below, sequenced in a study of blood T cells in healthy people across ages. A second PCR of 7 to 11 cycles used a sample-barcoded 5' primer and a J-beta primer mix. TCRdb analysed the 5' RACE reads with MiXCR anew, one entry per CDR3 protein. The repertoire consists of over 1,500,000 distinct CDR3 sequences, with roughly 50% occurring once and the leading ten covering less than 2.5%. What was sequenced was blood. Receptor source: a woman between 40 and 50 years old in good health.

This clonotype was observed a handful of times. The rearrangement links TRBV7-9 to TRBJ2-7; D is possibly TRBD1 (6 bases). In germline, CDR1 is SEHNR, CDR2 FQNEAQ (reference sequence). The length of the CDR3 is 14 residues. V gave up 5 bases and J gave up 1 base, with 12 bases separating them. This CDR3 reads CASSEAGVSYEQYF. The CDR3 coding sequence is TGTGCCAGCAGCGAGGCAGGGGTGTCCTACGAGCAGTACTTC.

The rearrangement joins TRBV7-9 to TRBJ2-5; D possibly corresponds to TRBD2 (6 bases). The CDR3 is 16 residues long. Germline V lookup: CDR1 SEHNR, CDR2 FQNEAQ (reference sequence). V lost 6 bases and J 2 bases, leaving 19 bases between the germline ends. CDR3 sequence (DNA): TGTGCCAGCAGTCGACATAGCGGAGGTTTACAAGAGACCCAGTACTTC. Its translation: CASSRHSGGLQETQYF.

V and J are TRBV7-2 and TRBJ2-1; D perhaps matches TRBD2 (5 bases). The J call is doubtful: the DNA matches TRBJ2-7 better. The CDR3 sequence is 18 residues long. The germline CDR1 and CDR2 sequences are SGHTA and FQGNSA. CDR3 DNA sequence: TGTGCCAGCAGCTTAGGCGCCAACAGCGGAGCGTCCTACAATGAGCAGTACTTC. As protein: CASSLGANSGASYNEQYF.

This chain links TRBV10-3 with TRBJ2-1, with D possibly being TRBD1 or TRBD2 (5 bases each). The CDR3 runs to 12 residues. The germline gives CDR1 ENHRY, CDR2 SYGVKD. The germline V and J ends were trimmed by 6 bases and 8 bases, with 11 bases remaining between them. The CDR3 sequence: CAISPVGDEQFF. DNA of the CDR3: TGTGCCATCAGCCCGGTGGGGGATGAGCAGTTCTTC.

The rearrangement uses TRBV5-1 and TRBJ2-3; TRBD2 might be the D (6 bases). Per germline, CDR1 SGHRS and CDR2 YFSETQ. Trimming left V 3 bases short and J 0 bases short, with 11 bases between. This CDR3 is 15 amino acids long. CDR3: CASSSGLTSTDTQYF. The CDR3 DNA sequence: TGCGCCAGCAGCTCGGGACTTACTAGCACAGATACGCAGTATTTT.

The CDR3 DNA reads TGTGCCAGCAGCTTTCTTAGCGGGGTCTACAATGAGCAGTTCTTC. Its translation is CASSFLSGVYNEQFF. The chain carries TRBV5-5 and TRBJ2-1; 8 bases match TRBD2. CDR1 is SGHKS, CDR2 YYEKEE, per germline (reference sequence). The J segment lost 3 bases and the V segment lost 2 bases, leaving 4 bases of the junction unmatched. The CDR3 sequence is 15 residues long.

With regard to this clonotype: Germline and junction disagree at one end, which may indicate a read error. The chain carries TRBV6-1 and TRBJ2-5; 8 positions match TRBD2. CDR3 length: 13 amino acids. The germline gives CDR1 MNHNS, CDR2 SASEGT. The CDR3 reads CASRRGVQGTQYF. As DNA, the CDR3 is TGTGCCAGCAGGCGGGGGGTCCAAGGGACCCAGTACTTC.

V gene TRBV10-3 combines with J gene TRBJ1-2, with D possibly TRBD1 on 5 matching bases. The germline V gene has CDR1 ENHRY and CDR2 SYGVKD. Trimming removed 7 bases at V and 6 bases at J, with 21 bases between. The CDR3 extends over 15 amino acids. The CDR3 bases are TGTGCCATCACCAAGAAGACAGATTTAGCCGATGGCTACACCTTC. Translated: CAITKKTDLADGYTF.

This chain connects TRBV9 to TRBJ1-2; D gene ambiguous. V lost 2 bases to trimming and J lost 8 bases, with 16 bases between them. CDR1 is SGDLS, CDR2 YYNGEE, per germline. The CDR3 has 14 amino acids. The CDR3 is CASSVEQTPSGYTF. In nucleotides, the CDR3 is TGTGCCAGCAGCGTCGAACAGACCCCGTCGGGCTACACCTTC. Supplemented by reference TRBV9 and TRBJ1-2, the full variable domain reads DSGVTQTPKHLITATGQRVTLRCSPRSGDLSVYWYQQSLDQGLQFLIQYYNGEERAKGNILERFSAQQFPDLHSELNLSSLELGDSALYFCASSVEQTPSGYTFGSGTRLTVV.

The J gene is TRBJ2-1, the V gene TRBV5-4; the D gene is possibly TRBD1 (5 bases). Germline CDR1 SGHNT, CDR2 YYREEE (reference sequence). This CDR3 region has 15 residues. Trimming cost V 4 bases and J 1 base, with 12 bases left between them. This CDR3 reads CASSHDRGSYNEQFF. CDR3 DNA: TGTGCCAGCAGCCATGACAGAGGATCCTACAATGAGCAGTTCTTC.

The rearrangement uses TRBV12-3 or TRBV12-4 and TRBJ2-1; D is ambiguous. The CDR3 length is 16 residues. Deletions cut 3 bases from V and 0 bases from J, with 12 bases between. In nucleotides, the CDR3 is TGTGCCAGCAGTTTTCGATCACAGAGCTCCTACAATGAGCAGTTCTTC. This codes for CASSFRSQSSYNEQFF.

The rearrangement joins TRBV15 to TRBJ2-1; D is undetermined. The CDR3 has 13 residues. Germline V gene sequence: CDR1 LNHNV, CDR2 YYDKDF (reference sequence). Trimming left V 0 bases short and J 15 bases short, with 15 bases between. The CDR3 DNA follows: TGTGCCACCAGCAGAGATGGAAGATTAGGGCGGTTCTTC. It is translated as CATSRDGRLGRFF.

In its sample, this clonotype was seen a few times. The V call is TRBV20-1, the J call TRBJ2-7; 7 bases map to TRBD1. The CDR3 length is 13 residues. The germline V gene has CDR1 DFQATT and CDR2 SNEGSKA (reference sequence). The V segment lost 4 bases and the J segment 2 bases; nucleotides outside the gene matches: 5. The chain's CDR3 is CSATDRVAYEQYF. CDR3 nucleotide sequence: TGCAGTGCTACAGACAGGGTGGCCTACGAGCAGTACTTC.

This rearrangement joins TRBV7-8 to TRBJ2-7; D gene ambiguous. The CDR3 sequence is 14 residues long. Germline values: CDR1 SGHVS, CDR2 FQNEAQ. V was clipped by 0 bases and J by 2 bases, with 8 bases between them. CDR3 DNA: TGTGCCAGCAGCTTAGCGGAACCGCCCTACGAGCAGTACTTC. This gives the protein CASSLAEPPYEQYF.

A note on this clonotype: A read error may account for a junction end that differs from germline. The chain uses TRBV4-1 and TRBJ1-5, with 8 bases identical to TRBD1. The germline gives CDR1 MGHRA, CDR2 YSYEKL. CDR3 size: 16 residues. This chain's CDR3 is CAGSQVGRGRNQPQHF. The CDR3 bases are TGCGCCGGCAGCCAAGTTGGCAGGGGGCGGAATCAGCCCCAGCATTTT.

The DNA of the CDR3 is TGTGCCAGCAGCTTAGGGGGACCCGCCTTAGGTGAGCCCCAGCATTTT. Amino acid sequence: CASSLGGPALGEPQHF. V is TRBV7-9 and J is TRBJ1-5, with D perhaps TRBD1 (5 bases). CDR3 size: 16 residues. Deletions cut 1 base from V and 8 bases from J, with 18 bases between. Germline V gives CDR1 SEHNR, CDR2 FQNEAQ (reference sequence).

V is TRBV3-1 and J is TRBJ2-1; 9 nucleotides agree with TRBD2. V was clipped by 3 bases and J by 6 bases; unmatched bases: 3. Per the germline V gene, CDR1 is LGHDT and CDR2 is YNNKEL (reference sequence). The CDR3 spans 14 residues. This chain's CDR3 is CASSHGLASNEQFF. DNA of the CDR3: TGTGCCAGCAGCCACGGACTAGCGAGCAATGAGCAGTTCTTC.

This clonotype has only a few counts. The rearrangement uses TRBV15 and TRBJ2-7; the D call may be TRBD1 or TRBD2 (6 bases each). Germline lookup yields CDR1 LNHNV and CDR2 YYDKDF (reference sequence). V gave up 6 bases and J gave up 3 bases, with 15 bases separating them. The CDR3 consists of 14 residues. Here the CDR3 DNA reads TGTGCCACCAGTCGAGGGGGGCCCATCTACGAGCAGTACTTC. This gives the protein CATSRGGPIYEQYF.

This clonotype was picked up many times. The chain joins TRBV27 to TRBJ2-5; TRBD2 is a possible D gene (7 bases). This CDR3 is 16 amino acids long. Trimming shortened V by 6 bases and J by 2 bases, and 19 bases separated the two germline ends. Germline-derived CDR1 and CDR2 are MNHEY and SMNVEV (reference sequence). CDR3 coding DNA: TGTGCCAGCAGACCATGGGGGGGGGCAAGGCAAGAGACCCAGTACTTC. This codes for CASRPWGGARQETQYF.

This clonotype has more than one count but fewer than ten. The J gene is TRBJ1-4, the V gene TRBV4-2; D gene ambiguous. Germline CDR1 LGHNA, CDR2 YNFKEQ. V was cut by 0 bases and J by 1 base, with 9 bases left in between. The length of the CDR3 is 16 residues. The CDR3 region has the DNA TGTGCCAGCAGCCAAGAGCCCCAAGGAACTAATGAAAAACTGTTTTTT. This gives the protein CASSQEPQGTNEKLFF.

The sample holds a few counts of this clonotype. This chain links TRBV6-6 with TRBJ2-5; unclear D gene. The CDR3 length is 14 residues. V lost 2 bases and J 5 bases, leaving 12 bases between the germline ends. The V gene's germline CDR1 is MNHNY and CDR2 SVGAGI (reference sequence). CDR3 in amino acids: CASSYPMEGETQYF. The CDR3 DNA follows: TGTGCCAGCAGTTACCCAATGGAAGGGGAGACCCAGTACTTC.

V is TRBV11-2 and J is TRBJ1-1; TRBD1 matches at 7 bases. After removal of 2 bases from V and 7 bases from J, the junction contained 10 bases not matched to a gene. This CDR3 has 15 residues. Germline V gene data show CDR1 as SGHAT and CDR2 as FQNNGV. Here the CDR3 DNA reads TGTGCCAGCAGCTTATTCGGACAGGTGCCCATTGAAGCTTTCTTT. Encoded protein: CASSLFGQVPIEAFF.

This clonotype has just a few counts. This chain's CDR3 is CSAPPKGSPQETQYF. CDR3 nucleotides: TGCAGTGCTCCCCCAAAGGGGAGCCCCCAAGAGACCCAGTACTTC. The chain has TRBV20-1 and TRBJ2-5; either TRBD1 or TRBD2 may supply D (5 bases each). CDR1 and CDR2 from the germline V gene are DFQATT and SNEGSKA (reference sequence). The ends were cut back, 5 bases at V and 1 base at J, with 17 bases in the middle. CDR3 size: 15 residues.

Only a few counts were recorded for this clonotype. A much larger clone lies one base from this, so it may be a read error. The chain is built from TRBV9 and TRBJ2-5; weak D call: TRBD2 (6 bases). The CDR3 consists of 12 residues. Per the germline V gene, CDR1 is SGDLS and CDR2 is YYNGEE. Trimming cost V 2 bases and J 7 bases, with 9 bases left between them. The chain's CDR3 is CASSVGGGTQYF. CDR3 bases: TGTGCCAGCAGCGTGGGGGGAGGGACCCAGTACTTC.